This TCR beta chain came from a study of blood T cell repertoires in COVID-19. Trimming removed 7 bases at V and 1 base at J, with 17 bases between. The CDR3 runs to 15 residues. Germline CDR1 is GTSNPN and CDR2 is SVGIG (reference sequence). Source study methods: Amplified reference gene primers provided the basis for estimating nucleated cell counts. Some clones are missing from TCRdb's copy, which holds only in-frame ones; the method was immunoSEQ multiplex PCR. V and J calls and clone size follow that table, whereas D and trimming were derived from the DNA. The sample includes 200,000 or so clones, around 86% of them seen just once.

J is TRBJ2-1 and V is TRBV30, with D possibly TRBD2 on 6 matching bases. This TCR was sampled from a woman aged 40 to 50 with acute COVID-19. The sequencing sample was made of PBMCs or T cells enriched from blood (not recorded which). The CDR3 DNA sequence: TGTGCCTTTCGCGGGCTAGCGCCTTCCTACAATGAGCAGTTCTTC. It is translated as CAFRGLAPSYNEQFF.